The clone carrying this T cell receptor beta chain showed up just a few times. Its cognate antigen is unknown. V was trimmed by 2 bases and J by 4 bases, leaving 8 bases between them. Germline V gene data show CDR1 as SGHDN and CDR2 as FVKESK. CDR3 size: 14 residues. The entry originates in a study of beta chain features in type 1 diabetes. Study results and caveats: TCRB CDR3s were moderately but significantly shorter in Type 1 diabetes patients in all four CD4+ subsets.

The whole isolated RNA underwent reverse transcription, so sequencing captured expressed TCRB transcripts. Assay: immunoSEQ multiplex PCR; the TCRdb copy retains only in-frame clones and omits some. Here the sample spans about 340,000 clones, about 13% being singletons. V usage is TRBV14 and J usage is TRBJ2-2, with D perhaps TRBD1 (5 bases). This TCR was recovered from a woman between 18 and 30 years old with type 1 diabetes. The sample was naive CD4+ T cells from blood. The CDR3 DNA reads as TGTGCCAGCAGCCAACAGGGTTCCACCGGGGAGCTGTTTTTT. Translated, it gives CASSQQGSTGELFF. The entire variable domain, with the rest obtained from reference TRBV14 and TRBJ2-2, is as follows: EAGVTQFPSHSVIEKGQTVTLRCDPISGHDNLYWYRRVMGKEIKFLLHFVKESKQDESGMPNNRFLAERTGGTYSTLKVQPAELEDSGVYFCASSQQGSTGELFFGEGSRLTVL.